One sample yielded the 9 T cell receptor beta chains listed below, sequenced in a study of shared clonotypes between healthy human individuals. Here immunoSEQ multiplex PCR was the method, and the copy in TCRdb shows in-frame clones only, minus some. The sample includes approximately 1.4 million clones, 95% to 99% of them seen just once. The sample taken for sequencing was naive CD4+ T cells sorted from blood. Indicated subset: CD45RA+ positively selected. Receptors were obtained from a man younger than 40 in good health.

V gene TRBV14 combines with J gene TRBJ2-5, with TRBD1 as a possible D gene (5 bases). Germline CDR1 SGHDN, CDR2 FVKESK. V lost 4 bases to trimming and J lost 6 bases, with 12 bases between them. This CDR3 spans 13 amino acids. CDR3 DNA sequence: TGTGCCAGCAGCCGGCAGGGCTTGCAGACCCAGTACTTC. This gives the protein CASSRQGLQTQYF.

The J gene is TRBJ2-2, the V gene TRBV14; D may be TRBD2 (5 bases). The CDR3 contains 14 residues. Trimming cost V 3 bases and J 6 bases, with 11 bases left between them. In germline, CDR1 is SGHDN, CDR2 FVKESK. DNA of the CDR3: TGTGCCAGCAGCCACCTAGAGGGTCCCGGGGAGCTGTTTTTT. Translated, it gives CASSHLEGPGELFF.

Note on this clone: Other DNA sequences in the sample encode the same CDR3. J is TRBJ1-5 and V is TRBV7-2, with a tentative D call TRBD1 (5 bases). V was trimmed by 5 bases and J by 4 bases, leaving 9 bases between them. Germline CDR1 is SGHTA and CDR2 is FQGNSA. This CDR3 spans 13 amino acids. The CDR3 region is CASSRDRNQPQHF. The CDR3 DNA reads TGTGCCAGCAGCAGGGACCGGAATCAGCCCCAGCATTTT.

DNA of the CDR3: TGTGCCAGCAGCTTAGGTCTACAGAACACCGGGGAGCTGTTTTTT. It codes for CASSLGLQNTGELFF. The J gene is TRBJ2-2, the V gene TRBV11-3, with no clear D. V was shortened by 1 base and J by 1 base, with 7 bases between the two germline ends. There are 15 residues in the CDR3. Germline CDR1 is SGHNT and CDR2 is YENEEA.

This sequence joins TRBV5-6 and TRBJ2-3; 10 bases fit TRBD2. The V and J ends lost 4 bases and 1 base, in that order; junction bases with no gene match: 3. The CDR3 length is 15 residues. Germline V lookup: CDR1 SGHDT, CDR2 YYEEEE. The CDR3 DNA reads TGTGCCAGCAGCACCGGACTAGCGGGCACAGATACGCAGTATTTT. The encoded protein is CASSTGLAGTDTQYF.

The J gene is TRBJ2-3, the V gene TRBV10-1, with TRBD2 identical over 12 bases. The CDR3 is 18 amino acids. Germline assignment: CDR1 WNHNN and CDR2 SYGVQD (reference sequence). V gave up 0 bases and J gave up 4 bases; unmatched junction bases: 8. The CDR3 loop reads CASSESAASGRAADTQYF. The DNA of the CDR3 is TGCGCCAGCAGTGAGTCGGCGGCTAGCGGGAGGGCCGCAGATACGCAGTATTTT.

The J gene is TRBJ1-2, the V gene TRBV10-2; 7 bases fit TRBD1. The V and J ends lost 7 bases and 6 bases, in that order; junction bases with no gene match: 11. The CDR3 runs 14 residues. The germline V gene encodes CDR1 WSHSY and CDR2 SAAADI. CDR3 in amino acids: CASTRPGTENGYTF. Written as DNA, the CDR3 is TGCGCCAGCACTAGACCCGGGACAGAGAATGGCTACACCTTC.

The rearrangement joins TRBV21-1 to TRBJ2-7. TRBV21-1 is annotated as a pseudogene. This CDR3 is 15 amino acids long. CDR3 sequence: CASSIYREENYEQYF. The CDR3 nucleotides read TGTGCCAGCAGCATTTACAGGGAGGAGAACTACGAGCAGTACTTC.

This clone was detected once. This chain joins TRBV11-2 and TRBJ2-7; 7 bases line up with TRBD1. CDR3 length: 16 residues. The V segment lost 4 bases and the J segment 2 bases; nucleotides outside the gene matches: 11. Germline-derived CDR1 and CDR2 are SGHAT and FQNNGV. The CDR3 DNA reads TGTGCCAGCAGCTGGCGGACGGGACAGCAAGCCTACGAGCAGTACTTC. It specifies CASSWRTGQQAYEQYF.